What follows are 3 T cell receptor beta chains derived from one specimen sequenced in a study of blood T cell repertoires in COVID-19. The protocol was immunoSEQ multiplex PCR, while the TCRdb copy is restricted to in-frame clones and leaves out a portion. Altogether roughly 270,000 clones are present, 80% to 85% being singletons, with the ten largest covering over 4%. The sample taken for sequencing was PBMCs or T cells enriched from blood (not recorded which). The receptors here all came from a man between 35 and 55 years old who had been exposed to COVID-19.

This clone was observed a single time. The same CDR3 also results from other DNA sequences found in this sample. CDR3 sequence (DNA): TGTGCCAGTTCTTACCGGGATAGCTATGGCTACACCTTC. This translates into CASSYRDSYGYTF. V usage is TRBV6-5 and J usage is TRBJ1-2; no reliable D call. V lost 9 bases and J lost 4, with 15 bases in between. Looked up from germline, CDR1 is MNHEY and CDR2 is SVGAGI. The CDR3 is made up of 13 amino acids.

The chain recombines TRBV10-3 with TRBJ1-4; 7 nucleotides agree with TRBD1. The CDR3 covers 15 residues. Germline CDR1 and CDR2: ENHRY and SYGVKD. With V trimmed by 5 bases and J by 4 bases, 7 bases remained unmatched. The CDR3 here is CAISSEQGLNEKLFF. The CDR3 nucleotides are TGTGCCATCAGTTCGGAACAGGGGCTTAATGAAAAACTGTTTTTT.

This clone was recorded once. V gene TRBV5-4 combines with J gene TRBJ1-2, with D perhaps TRBD1 (6 bases). The CDR3 contains 14 residues. Deletions cut 2 bases from V and 2 bases from J, with 10 bases between. The V gene's germline CDR1 is SGHNT and CDR2 YYREEE (reference sequence). CDR3: CASSLTGQNYGYTF. CDR3 bases: TGTGCCAGCAGCTTAACAGGACAGAACTATGGCTACACCTTC.